This TCR beta chain was captured by sequencing in a study of T cell clones after liver transplantation (dated by TCRdb to about 2019). About the full investigation: Samples were obtained from ITN030ST, a randomized trial in which withdrawal of immunosuppression was attempted within 2 years of liver transplantation. Donor-reactive T cell clones were identified by TCRbeta sequencing following a pre-transplant mixed lymphocyte reaction and were subsequently tracked in post-transplant blood. Third party-reactive TCRbeta sequences were also identified from pre-transplant MLRs to serve as an antigen-independent comparator for donor-reactive sequences. Three of the eight recipients were HCV-positive; the others were transplanted for non-autoimmune, non-viral indications. The subjects received no induction therapy and were kept on standard immunosuppression until randomization at 12-24 months post-transplant. To count as tolerant, a recipient had to stay completely off immunosuppression for at least one year without liver enzymes climbing beyond twice the upper limit of normal. Blood samples were collected pre-transplant, then pre-randomization ahead of withdrawal, and finally post-randomization once withdrawal had either been completed or failed. The studied cohort comprised 8 liver transplant recipients, 3 classified as tolerant and 5 as non-tolerant. Overall study outcomes, separate from this receptor: Conclusions were preliminary, limited by small, heterogeneous patient numbers and non-standardized post-transplant time points. In most of the 8 subjects, regardless of tolerance or HCV status, circulating donor-reactive CD4 TCRbeta sequences dropped significantly post-transplant. Since no allograft tissue specimens were available, donor-reactive T cells may have migrated into the graft instead of being deleted. When repertoire turnover was taken into account, detection of donor-reactive sequences was significantly reduced in 7 of 8 subjects for CD4 and in 8 of 8 subjects for CD8. Donor-reactive sequences declined more than third party-reactive ones, suggesting partial antigen-specific deletion unrelated to withdrawal success. In two subjects, low numbers of available donor cells limited the measurable donor-reactive repertoire.

In regard to this clone: This receptor's antigen is unknown. No quality values exist for individual bases; no much larger clone is one base distant.

Frozen genomic DNA underwent high-throughput TCRbeta CDR3 sequencing by immunoSEQ, including PCR amplification, mapping, bias correction and internal controls. The paper's processing steps were these. Only productive rearrangements were retained, and each unique TCRbeta sequence was defined by its CDR3 nucleotide sequence together with its V and J gene. Donor-reactive sequences required at least 5-fold expansion in CFSE-low cells versus unstimulated pre-transplant cells and at least 0.01% frequency. Minimum frequency thresholds were set for each subject on the basis of the unstimulated sample with the lowest template count, so that a detection power of at least 90% was ensured. Repertoire turnover was measured by Jensen-Shannon divergence between the top 1000 TCRbeta sequences post- and pre-transplant. Changes in detection of donor-reactive sequences were tested with two-sided Fisher's exact tests. Drawn from immuneACCESS, this table holds only the in-frame rearrangements with V and J called that TCRdb kept. Clones are partly lost; checked studies trace under half to an unresolved V gene and leave the rest unexplained. The DNA was the basis for D and trimming; V, J and clone size are from that table. For this sample the table gives 55,000 to 75,000 clones, of which around three quarters were detected only once. The ten largest clones take up 2.8% of the sample.

Unstimulated PBMCs, after thawing, were stained for CD3, CD4 and CD8 and then FACS-sorted into CD3+CD4+ and CD3+CD8+ populations. Each of the 8 studied subjects was randomized to immunosuppression withdrawal. The Qiagen DNeasy Blood and Tissue Kit was used to isolate genomic DNA. From the cysteine through the phenylalanine, the CDR3 covers 11 amino acids. Just CDR3 DNA is preserved here, 33 bases in frame from base 1. V is reduced by 4 bases and J by 2 bases, leaving a spacing of 6 bases between them. From a lookup of the germline V gene, CDR1 and CDR2 are SQVTM and ANQGSEA. The source was CD4+ T cells from blood, collected at the roughly 16-month timepoint. The clonotype was recovered from a human patient who received a liver transplant. In patients who had a transplant, some T cells may come from the graft donor. The chain uses TRBV29-1 and TRBJ2-7, with no reliable assignment of the D segment. The nucleotide sequence reads as follows: TGCAGCGTTGCCTGGACCTACGAGCAGTACTTC. Its translation reads: CSVAWTYEQYF.